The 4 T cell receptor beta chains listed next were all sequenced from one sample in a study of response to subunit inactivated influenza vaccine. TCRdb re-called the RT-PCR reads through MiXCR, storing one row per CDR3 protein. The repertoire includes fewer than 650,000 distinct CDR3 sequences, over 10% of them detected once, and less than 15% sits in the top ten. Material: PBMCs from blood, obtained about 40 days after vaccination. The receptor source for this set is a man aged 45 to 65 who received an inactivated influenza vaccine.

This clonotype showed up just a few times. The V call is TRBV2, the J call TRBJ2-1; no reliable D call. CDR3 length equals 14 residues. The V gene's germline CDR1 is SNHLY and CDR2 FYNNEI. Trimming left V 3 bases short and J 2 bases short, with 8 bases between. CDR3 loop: CASSEWGTYNEQFF. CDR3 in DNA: TGTGCCAGCAGTGAGTGGGGAACCTACAATGAGCAGTTCTTC. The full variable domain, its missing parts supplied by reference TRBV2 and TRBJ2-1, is EPEVTQTPSHQVTQMGQEVILRCVPISNHLYFYWYRQILGQKVEFLVSFYNNEISEKSEIFDDQFSVERPDGSNFTLKIRSTKLEDSAMYFCASSEWGTYNEQFFGPGTRLTVL.

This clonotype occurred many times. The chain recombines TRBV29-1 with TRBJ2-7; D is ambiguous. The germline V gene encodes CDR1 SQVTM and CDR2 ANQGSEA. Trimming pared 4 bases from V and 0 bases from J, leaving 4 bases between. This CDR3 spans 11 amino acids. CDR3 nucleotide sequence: TGCAGCGTTGCTAGCTCCTACGAGCAGTACTTC. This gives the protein CSVASSYEQYF.

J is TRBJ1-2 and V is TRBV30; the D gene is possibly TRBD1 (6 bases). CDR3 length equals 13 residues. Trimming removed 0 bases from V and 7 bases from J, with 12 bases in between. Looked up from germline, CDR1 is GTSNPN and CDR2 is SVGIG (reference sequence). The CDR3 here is CAWSVLRRGGYTF. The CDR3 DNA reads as TGTGCCTGGAGTGTACTTCGCAGGGGTGGCTACACCTTC.

The CDR3: CASRTGGVHSNQPQYF. CDR3 bases: TGTGCCAGCAGAACCGGGGGTGTCCATAGCAATCAGCCCCAGTATTTT. The V and J genes are TRBV27 and TRBJ1-5, with a possible D match to TRBD2 (6 bases). The J call may be wrong; the DNA end is better matched by TRBJ2-3. Germline V gene data show CDR1 as MNHEY and CDR2 as SMNVEV (reference sequence). The CDR3 length is 16 residues.